Each of the 9 T cell receptor beta chains below was sequenced from the same sample in a study of siplizumab effects on memory and regulatory T cells. Clones were sequenced by immunoSEQ multiplex PCR, and TCRdb holds only the in-frame ones, with some missing. The repertoire includes tens of thousands of clones, 90% to 95% of them detected once, and roughly 38% sits in the top ten. Sequenced: CD8+ T cells sorted from blood. These receptors were collected from a human donor in good health.

J is TRBJ2-7 and V is TRBV7-3, with D perhaps being TRBD1 or TRBD2 (5 bases each). V was clipped by 5 bases and J by 2 bases, with 22 bases between them. Germline CDR1 SGHTA, CDR2 FQGTGA. CDR3 length: 17 amino acids. CDR3 in amino acids: CASSPDHGTRYPYEQYF. As DNA, the CDR3 is TGTGCCAGCAGCCCAGACCACGGGACCAGATATCCCTACGAGCAGTACTTC.

The chain is built from TRBV6-5 and TRBJ1-1; D might be TRBD1 (5 bases). Germline V gene lookup returns CDR1 MNHEY and CDR2 SVGAGI. Trimming removed 4 bases at V and 4 bases at J, with 10 bases between. CDR3 length: 13 amino acids. The CDR3 sequence is CASSSGMVTEAFF. The DNA of the CDR3 is TGTGCCAGCAGTTCAGGGATGGTCACTGAAGCTTTCTTT.

The V call is TRBV7-2, the J call TRBJ2-1; 11 bases match TRBD2. This CDR3 comprises 18 residues. The V segment lost 1 base and the J segment 5 bases; nucleotides outside the gene matches: 10. Germline V gene lookup returns CDR1 SGHTA and CDR2 FQGNSA. The DNA of the CDR3 is TGTGCCAGCAGCTTAGGGCTAGCGGGAGGCCCGGCCCACAATGAGCAGTTCTTC. Amino acid sequence: CASSLGLAGGPAHNEQFF.

The J gene is TRBJ2-1, the V gene TRBV19, with 9 bases that match TRBD2. This CDR3 contains 17 residues. V was clipped by 4 bases and J by 0 bases; unmatched bases: 7. Germline CDR1 LNHDA, CDR2 SQIVND (reference sequence). The CDR3 protein is CASSNIAGVSSYNEQFF. The CDR3, as DNA: TGTGCCAGTAGTAACATAGCGGGGGTTAGCTCCTACAATGAGCAGTTCTTC. Full variable domain (remainder filled in from reference TRBV19 and TRBJ2-1): DGGITQSPKYLFRKEGQNVTLSCEQNLNHDAMYWYRQDPGQGLRLIYYSQIVNDFQKGDIAEGYSVSREKKESFPLTVTSAQKNPTAFYLCASSNIAGVSSYNEQFFGPGTRLTVL.

This sequence joins TRBV28 and TRBJ2-7; no firm D call. There are 16 residues in the CDR3. Per germline, CDR1 MDHEN and CDR2 SYDVKM. V lost 5 bases to trimming and J lost 0 bases, with 17 bases between them. This chain's CDR3 is CASSPPLAVSSYEQYF. CDR3 nucleotide sequence: TGTGCCAGCAGTCCCCCTCTCGCGGTGAGCTCCTACGAGCAGTACTTC.

Points on this clone: An end of the junction does not agree with germline; a read error may underlie this. V gene TRBV4-3 combines with J gene TRBJ2-1; 12 bases are a match to TRBD2. Germline CDR1 is LGHNA and CDR2 is YSLEER. This CDR3 spans 12 amino acids. CDR3 sequence (DNA): TGCGCCAGCAGCCAAGGACTAGCGGGAGCCGTCTTC. This gives the protein CASSQGLAGAVF.

For the CDR3, the DNA is TGTGCCAGCAGTTTACTCCCCCCAGGGGTGCAAGATACGCAGTATTTT. It yields the protein CASSLLPPGVQDTQYF. The rearrangement links TRBV27 to TRBJ2-3; tentative D call: TRBD1 (6 bases). This CDR3 region has 16 residues. With 2 bases removed from V and 5 bases from J, the gap between germline ends came to 17 bases. Germline CDR1 is MNHEY and CDR2 is SMNVEV (reference sequence).

The rearrangement joins TRBV29-1 to TRBJ1-2, with D tentatively TRBD1 (6 bases). Germline V gene data show CDR1 as SQVTM and CDR2 as ANQGSEA. This CDR3 has 13 amino acids. Trimming removed 6 bases at V and 3 bases at J, with 14 bases between. The CDR3 loop is CSVSQGNDYGYTF. The CDR3 coding sequence is TGCAGCGTCTCACAGGGAAATGACTATGGCTACACCTTC.

This clone turned up a few times. V is TRBV5-1 and J is TRBJ2-7, with TRBD1 matching over 7 bases. This CDR3 contains 14 residues. The germline CDR1 and CDR2 sequences are SGHRS and YFSETQ. Trimming took 3 bases from V and 2 from J; bases not matched to a gene: 5. Here the CDR3 reads CASSSRDSPYEQYF. CDR3 DNA sequence: TGCGCCAGCAGCTCCCGGGACAGTCCCTACGAGCAGTACTTC. The full variable domain, completed using reference TRBV5-1 and TRBJ2-7, is KAGVTQTPRYLIKTRGQQVTLSCSPISGHRSVSWYQQTPGQGLQFLFEYFSETQRNKGNFPGRFSGRQFSNSRSEMNVSTLELGDSALYLCASSSRDSPYEQYFGPGTRLTVT.